This TCR beta chain came from a study of cytomegalovirus exposure and HLA in healthy donors. Sequencing was performed with immunoSEQ multiplex PCR; in TCRdb, only in-frame clones are kept and a portion is missing. The sample has about 150,000 clones, just over 85% seen once. The germline CDR1 and CDR2 sequences are LGHNA and YNFKEQ. V dropped 4 bases and J dropped 4; count of bases not matched to a gene: 4. CDR3 length: 14 amino acids. Study-wide points: Clusters of TCRs from the first cohort tended to co-occur in the approximately 120 validation repertoires (as a later analysis found).

With respect to this clone: Its antigen is currently unknown.

The J gene is TRBJ2-5, the V gene TRBV4-2; 9 nucleotides agree with TRBD2. The sequence was collected from a human donor in good health. Material: PBMCs. CDR3 amino acids: CASSLSGSRETQYF. CDR3 DNA: TGTGCCAGCAGCCTTAGCGGGAGTAGAGAGACCCAGTACTTC.